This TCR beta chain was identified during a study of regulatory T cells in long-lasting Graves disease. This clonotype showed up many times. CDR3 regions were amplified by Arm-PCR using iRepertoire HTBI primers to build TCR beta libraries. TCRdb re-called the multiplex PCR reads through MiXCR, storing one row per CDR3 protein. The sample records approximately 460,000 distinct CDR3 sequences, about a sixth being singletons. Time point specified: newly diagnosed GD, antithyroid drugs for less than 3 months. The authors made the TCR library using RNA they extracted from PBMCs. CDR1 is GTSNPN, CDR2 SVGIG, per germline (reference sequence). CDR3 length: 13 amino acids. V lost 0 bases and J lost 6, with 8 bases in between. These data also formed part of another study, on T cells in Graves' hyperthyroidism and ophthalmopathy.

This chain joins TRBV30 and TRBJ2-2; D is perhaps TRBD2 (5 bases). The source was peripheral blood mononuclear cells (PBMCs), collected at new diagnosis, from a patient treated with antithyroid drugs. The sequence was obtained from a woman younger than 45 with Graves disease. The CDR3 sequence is CAWSVLDPGELFF. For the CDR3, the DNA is TGTGCCTGGAGTGTACTAGATCCCGGGGAGCTGTTTTTT.